The 27 T cell receptor beta chains below come from one sample, sequenced in a study of cytomegalovirus exposure and HLA in healthy donors. 60 Vbeta and 13 Jbeta primers were used in PCR. Here immunoSEQ multiplex PCR was the method, and the copy in TCRdb shows in-frame clones only, minus some. The sample consists of about 90,000 clones, over 50% of them appearing once. Sequenced sample: PBMCs. All receptors derive from a man aged 25-40 years in good health and CMV-seronegative.

The rearrangement uses TRBV11-1 and TRBJ2-1; TRBD2 matches 7 bases. The germline V gene encodes CDR1 SGHAT and CDR2 FQDESV (reference sequence). Germline trimming cut 4 bases from V and 4 bases from J; bases unmatched to any gene: 16. This CDR3 region has 18 residues. The CDR3 DNA is TGTGCCAGCAGCTCCCAAGTGGGGGGGGGATTAATATACAATGAGCAGTTCTTC. It translates to CASSSQVGGGLIYNEQFF.

The J gene is TRBJ2-2, the V gene TRBV11-3; 7 bases match TRBD1. In germline, CDR1 is SGHNT, CDR2 YENEEA. The V segment lost 4 bases and the J segment 4 bases; nucleotides outside the gene matches: 3. The CDR3 is 14 residues long. The CDR3: CASSSGQITGELFF. The CDR3 DNA follows: TGTGCCAGCAGCTCGGGACAGATCACCGGGGAGCTGTTTTTT.

In its sample, this clone was seen a few times. The rearrangement uses TRBV18 and TRBJ2-1; 9 bases agree with TRBD2. This CDR3 is built from 16 residues. J lost 2 bases, V lost 1 base, and 3 bases had no gene match. In germline, CDR1 is KGHSH, CDR2 LQKENI. In DNA form, the CDR3 reads TGTGCCAGCTCACCACGGGCGGGAGGGACCTACAATGAGCAGTTCTTC. As protein: CASSPRAGGTYNEQFF.

This clone was seen once. V usage is TRBV2 and J usage is TRBJ2-5; TRBD2 matches 9 bases. The CDR3 is 14 residues long. The V gene end was trimmed by 8 bases and the J gene end by 4 bases; junction bases not matched to a gene: 8. CDR1 SNHLY and CDR2 FYNNEI come from the germline V gene. The CDR3 region is CASGNSGSGETQYF. The CDR3 DNA reads TGTGCCAGCGGGAATAGCGGGAGTGGAGAGACCCAGTACTTC.

This chain's CDR3 is CASSEWGANEKLFF. In DNA form, the CDR3 reads TGTGCCAGCAGCGAATGGGGGGCTAATGAAAAACTGTTTTTT. V usage is TRBV9 and J usage is TRBJ1-4; D may be TRBD1 (5 bases). In germline, CDR1 is SGDLS, CDR2 YYNGEE. Trimming pared 3 bases from V and 3 bases from J, leaving 9 bases between. The CDR3 covers 14 residues. The full variable domain, completed using reference TRBV9 and TRBJ1-4, is DSGVTQTPKHLITATGQRVTLRCSPRSGDLSVYWYQQSLDQGLQFLIQYYNGEERAKGNILERFSAQQFPDLHSELNLSSLELGDSALYFCASSEWGANEKLFFGSGTQLSVL.

This clone was seen only a few times. This chain joins TRBV2 and TRBJ2-3; a weak D match, TRBD1 (8 bases). Germline V gene sequence: CDR1 SNHLY, CDR2 FYNNEI. The V and J ends lost 6 bases and 3 bases respectively, with 16 bases between them. The CDR3 is 15 residues long. The chain's CDR3 is CASRRTGTTTDTQYF. The CDR3, as DNA: TGTGCCAGCAGAAGGACAGGGACTACAACAGATACGCAGTATTTT.

This chain links TRBV4-1 with TRBJ1-5; possibly TRBD1 for D (6 bases). CDR3 length equals 20 residues. V was clipped by 0 bases and J by 0 bases, with 21 bases between them. CDR1 and CDR2 from the germline V gene are MGHRA and YSYEKL. The CDR3 DNA sequence: TGCGCCAGCAGCCAAGAGGTTCCGTGGCAGGGGACCCATAGCAATCAGCCCCAGCATTTT. Translated: CASSQEVPWQGTHSNQPQHF.

This clone appeared a single time. The gene calls are TRBV19 and TRBJ2-1; tentatively, D is TRBD2 (5 bases). The CDR3 runs 14 residues. Germline V lookup: CDR1 LNHDA, CDR2 SQIVND (reference sequence). V lost 6 bases and J 7 bases, leaving 16 bases between the germline ends. In DNA, the CDR3 is TGTGCCAGTAGCATAATTCTGGGCGGGAATGAGCAGTTCTTC. Protein sequence: CASSIILGGNEQFF.

The chain combines TRBV29-1 with TRBJ1-1, with D possibly matching TRBD1 (5 bases). The CDR3 totals 12 residues. Germline V lookup: CDR1 SQVTM, CDR2 ANQGSEA. Trimming removed 6 bases from V and 1 base from J, with 9 bases in between. The CDR3 coding sequence is TGCAGCGTGGTTGGACAGAACACTGAAGCTTTCTTT. It is translated as CSVVGQNTEAFF.

This clone was found once. The CDR3 loop reads CSVGQGATGNTIYF. DNA for the CDR3: TGCAGCGTGGGGCAGGGGGCGACTGGAAACACCATATATTTT. The rearrangement links TRBV29-1 to TRBJ1-3; 8 bases fit TRBD1. With 6 bases clipped from V and 2 bases from J, the junction kept 6 bases outside the gene matches. Per the germline V gene, CDR1 is SQVTM and CDR2 is ANQGSEA. This CDR3 has 14 residues.

J is TRBJ2-7 and V is TRBV5-1; perhaps TRBD1 as D (6 bases). Per the germline V gene, CDR1 is SGHRS and CDR2 is YFSETQ. The CDR3 consists of 14 residues. Trimming stripped 4 bases from V and 5 bases from J, with 16 bases between. DNA for the CDR3: TGCGCCAGCAGCGACCCTGGGACACAACACGAGCAGTACTTC. This codes for CASSDPGTQHEQYF.

The chain combines TRBV29-1 with TRBJ2-6, with unresolved D. From germline, CDR1 is SQVTM and CDR2 ANQGSEA. The V and J ends lost 2 bases and 0 bases respectively, with 5 bases between them. This CDR3 has 14 residues. For the CDR3, the DNA is TGCAGCGTTGAACACAGCTCTGGGGCCAACGTCCTGACTTTC. This gives the protein CSVEHSSGANVLTF.

This rearrangement joins TRBV13 to TRBJ2-5; D is unclear. V dropped 7 bases and J dropped 2 bases, with 8 bases sitting between them. CDR3 length equals 12 residues. Germline CDR1 reads PRHDT; CDR2 reads FYEKMQ (reference sequence). The CDR3 DNA reads as TGTGCCAGCAAAAGCCTTCAAGAGACCCAGTACTTC. It yields the protein CASKSLQETQYF.

The CDR3 protein is CASSQDLDRSYYNEQFF. The CDR3 DNA sequence: TGTGCCAGCAGCCAAGATCTGGACAGGAGTTACTACAATGAGCAGTTCTTC. The V gene is TRBV14, the J gene TRBJ2-1; 7 bases map to TRBD1. Germline loops: CDR1 SGHDN, CDR2 FVKESK. CDR3 size: 17 residues. V dropped 0 bases and J dropped 3; count of bases not matched to a gene: 8. Full variable domain (outside the CDR3, taken from reference TRBV14 and TRBJ2-1): EAGVTQFPSHSVIEKGQTVTLRCDPISGHDNLYWYRRVMGKEIKFLLHFVKESKQDESGMPNNRFLAERTGGTYSTLKVQPAELEDSGVYFCASSQDLDRSYYNEQFFGPGTRLTVL.

A remark on this clone: A junction end diverges from the germline sequence, so it may reflect a read error. The J gene is TRBJ2-7, the V gene TRBV7-9; weak D call: TRBD1 (6 bases). CDR1 is SEHNR, CDR2 FQNEAQ, per germline (reference sequence). The CDR3 consists of 12 residues. The CDR3 region is CSSSRDTPGQYF. The CDR3 nucleotides are TGTTCCAGCAGCCGGGACACCCCGGGGCAGTACTTC.

The J gene is TRBJ1-3, the V gene TRBV6-5; 7 bases are shared with TRBD1. Unmatched junction bases numbered 6, after V lost 7 bases and J lost 3 bases. The CDR3 has 14 residues. Germline loops: CDR1 MNHEY, CDR2 SVGAGI. Here the CDR3 reads CASTLGGVGNTIYF. The CDR3 DNA reads as TGTGCCAGCACCTTAGGGGGCGTTGGAAACACCATATATTTT.

The chain recombines TRBV9 with TRBJ2-1; D may be TRBD2 (6 bases). From germline, CDR1 is SGDLS and CDR2 YYNGEE. V lost 3 bases and J 1 base, leaving 11 bases between the germline ends. The CDR3 covers 15 residues. CDR3 in amino acids: CASSGAGLSYNEQFF. The CDR3 DNA reads TGTGCCAGCAGCGGGGCGGGGCTATCCTACAATGAGCAGTTCTTC.

The CDR3 DNA is TGTGCCAGCAGCTTAGAAGGGGGAAGGGGGAATTCACCCCTCCACTTT. Translating it yields CASSLEGGRGNSPLHF. The chain joins TRBV7-2 to TRBJ1-6, with D possibly being TRBD1 (6 bases). Trimming removed 1 base from V and 7 bases from J, with 14 bases in between. The CDR3 consists of 16 residues. Germline lookup yields CDR1 SGHTA and CDR2 FQGNSA.

The chain has TRBV7-8 and TRBJ2-1; D is unresolved. Germline V lookup: CDR1 SGHVS, CDR2 FQNEAQ. CDR3 size: 12 residues. With 6 bases removed from V and 5 bases from J, the gap between germline ends came to 8 bases. Here the CDR3 reads CASSSRDNEQFF. As DNA, the CDR3 is TGTGCCAGCAGTAGCCGGGACAATGAGCAGTTCTTC.

V is TRBV7-9 and J is TRBJ1-1, with unresolved D. Germline V CDR1 and CDR2: SEHNR, FQNEAQ (reference sequence). The CDR3 is made up of 12 amino acids. With 6 bases removed from V and 7 bases from J, the gap between germline ends came to 12 bases. This chain's CDR3 is CASSLTHYEAFF. The CDR3 DNA follows: TGTGCCAGCAGTCTAACCCATTATGAAGCTTTCTTT.

The chain couples TRBV9 to TRBJ1-4, with 8 positions matching TRBD1. Trimming at V came to 4 bases and at J to 14 bases, leaving 13 bases not matched to a gene. Looked up from germline, CDR1 is SGDLS and CDR2 is YYNGEE. The CDR3 has 14 residues. The chain's CDR3 is CASSPRPGTGFLFF. CDR3 DNA sequence: TGTGCCAGCAGCCCCCGTCCCGGGACAGGTTTCCTGTTTTTT.

The V gene is TRBV7-3, the J gene TRBJ2-6; 8 bases fit TRBD1. Germline loops: CDR1 SGHTA, CDR2 FQGTGA. The trim removed 0 bases at V and 1 base at J, leaving 2 bases unmatched. This CDR3 region has 17 residues. The CDR3 nucleotides read TGTGCCAGCAGCTTAACCGGACAGGGATCTGGGGCCAACGTCCTGACTTTC. This translates into CASSLTGQGSGANVLTF.

The chain has TRBV27 and TRBJ1-4, with D perhaps TRBD1 (5 bases). Trimming took off 3 bases at V and 8 bases at J, with 13 bases between the two ends. This CDR3 is built from 14 residues. Germline V lookup: CDR1 MNHEY, CDR2 SMNVEV (reference sequence). In nucleotides, the CDR3 is TGTGCCAGCAGTTTTCAGGGAAGTCGAGAAAAACTGTTTTTT. It specifies CASSFQGSREKLFF.

The chain employs TRBV19 and TRBJ2-6; TRBD1 is a possible D gene (5 bases). Trimming took 1 base from V and 4 from J, leaving 17 bases between them. The CDR3 length is 18 residues. The germline gives CDR1 LNHDA, CDR2 SQIVND (reference sequence). Written as DNA, the CDR3 is TGTGCCAGTAGTATAGTGAGAGAGGCAGGGTCAGGGGCCAACGTCCTGACTTTC. This codes for CASSIVREAGSGANVLTF. Drawing the rest from reference TRBV19 and TRBJ2-6, the complete variable domain is DGGITQSPKYLFRKEGQNVTLSCEQNLNHDAMYWYRQDPGQGLRLIYYSQIVNDFQKGDIAEGYSVSREKKESFPLTVTSAQKNPTAFYLCASSIVREAGSGANVLTFGAGSRLTVL.

This chain connects TRBV7-2 to TRBJ2-2, with D possibly being TRBD2 (6 bases). Germline V gene data show CDR1 as SGHTA and CDR2 as FQGNSA. This CDR3 has 17 amino acids. The V end was cut by 0 bases, the J end by 1 base, with 12 bases between. The CDR3 sequence: CASSLALRAGNTGELFF. The CDR3, as DNA: TGTGCCAGCAGCTTAGCTTTACGAGCGGGGAACACCGGGGAGCTGTTTTTT. The full variable domain, completed using reference TRBV7-2 and TRBJ2-2, is GAGVSQSPSNKVTEKGKDVELRCDPISGHTALYWYRQSLGQGLEFLIYFQGNSAPDKSGLPSDRFSAERTGGSVSTLTIQRTQQEDSAVYLCASSLALRAGNTGELFFGEGSRLTVL.

The gene calls are TRBV4-1 and TRBJ1-1; D is uncertain. The ends were cut back, 0 bases at V and 5 bases at J, with 7 bases in the middle. The CDR3 runs to 13 residues. From germline, CDR1 is MGHRA and CDR2 YSYEKL. As DNA, the CDR3 is TGCGCCAGCAGCCAAGATGCGGGAACTGAAGCTTTCTTT. It encodes CASSQDAGTEAFF.

V gene TRBV27 combines with J gene TRBJ2-1, with D possibly TRBD1 on 6 matching bases. Trimming stripped 3 bases from V and 4 bases from J, with 19 bases between. Germline V CDR1 and CDR2: MNHEY, SMNVEV (reference sequence). The CDR3 is 17 residues long. This CDR3 reads CASSLSLGRGTYNEQFF. For the CDR3, the DNA is TGTGCCAGCAGTTTGTCGTTAGGCAGGGGAACTTACAATGAGCAGTTCTTC.